This T cell receptor (beta chain) was obtained from a study of shared clonotypes between healthy human individuals. On the study more broadly: CD4 naive cells filled three plates per donor, CD4 memory three, CD8 naive two and CD8 memory one.

Germline V CDR1 and CDR2: LNHDA, SQIVND (reference sequence). The CDR3 runs to 14 residues. V gave up 7 bases and J gave up 4 bases, with 13 bases separating them. For this clone: Its antigen remains unknown.

Generated by immunoSEQ multiplex PCR, the TCRdb table keeps only in-frame clones and is missing some. The sample holds 2,100,000 or so clones; 90% to 96% are singletons and the top ten take around 0.13%. Study findings and constraints: Generation probability values for non-shared clonotypes were lower than those for clonotypes shared by all four donors.

This TCR derives from a man aged 18 to 30 in good health. Sequencing used naive CD4+ T cells sorted from blood. Subset denoted: CD45RA+ positively selected. V and J are TRBV19 and TRBJ2-2; the D is unclear. CDR3 amino acids: CASTSGRGTGELFF. CDR3 sequence (DNA): TGTGCCAGTACCTCCGGGCGAGGCACCGGGGAGCTGTTTTTT.